Presented here are 14 T cell receptor beta chains from one specimen sequenced in a study of T cell repertoires in cytomegalovirus infection. What these receptors recognize is not known. TCRdb processed the reads anew with MiXCR; each CDR3 protein has one entry. The sample has about a million distinct CDR3 sequences; around 32% are singletons. Sequenced here: cultured CD8+ T cells from PBMCs, sampled from culture after CMV antigen stimulation. The receptors stem from a human donor in good health (CMV status not recorded). Some clones in this sample may be carry-over from other donors' samples.

This clonotype was seen more than once but under ten times. V gene TRBV20-1 combines with J gene TRBJ1-5; 7 nucleotides align to TRBD1. CDR3 length: 24 residues. CDR1 DFQATT and CDR2 SNEGSKA come from the germline V gene (reference sequence). Trimming took 0 bases from V and 0 from J; bases not matched to a gene: 29. DNA of the CDR3: TGCAGTGCTAGAGATTTCTTAGGTGAAGGGGGGCGACAGGGAGGGAAGTATAGCAATCAGCCCCAGCATTTT. It codes for CSARDFLGEGGRQGGKYSNQPQHF.

This clonotype was found many times. V and J are TRBV7-6 and TRBJ2-1; 10 nucleotides match TRBD2. After removal of 2 bases from V and 8 bases from J, the junction contained 9 bases not matched to a gene. The length of the CDR3 is 16 residues. Germline V gene data show CDR1 as SGHVS and CDR2 as FNYEAQ. The CDR3 spells CASSLKILAGKDEQFF. Here the CDR3 DNA reads TGTGCCAGCAGCTTAAAAATACTAGCGGGGAAAGATGAGCAGTTCTTC.

This clonotype appeared a few times. The V gene is TRBV6-8, the J gene TRBJ2-7; TRBD1 matches at 7 bases. Germline loops: CDR1 MNHGY, CDR2 SAAAGT. With 0 bases clipped from V and 2 bases from J, the junction kept 13 bases outside the gene matches. There are 18 residues in the CDR3. CDR3 protein: CASSYSKPLQGPTYEQYF. The CDR3 DNA reads TGTGCCAGCAGTTACTCCAAACCTTTACAGGGGCCCACCTACGAGCAGTACTTC.

The V call is TRBV4-1, the J call TRBJ2-1, with 13 positions matching TRBD2. The CDR3 loop spans 15 amino acids. Germline assignment: CDR1 MGHRA and CDR2 YSYEKL. V gave up 3 bases and J gave up 9 bases; unmatched junction bases: 5. CDR3 sequence: CASSHSGTSGIEQFF. CDR3 nucleotide sequence: TGCGCCAGCAGCCACTCCGGGACTAGCGGGATTGAGCAGTTCTTC.

V usage is TRBV10-3 and J usage is TRBJ1-3, with a tentative D call TRBD1 (6 bases). The CDR3 spans 13 residues. Germline values: CDR1 ENHRY, CDR2 SYGVKD. Between the trimmed V and J ends, which lost 5 bases and 4 bases, there was a span of 9 bases. In nucleotides, the CDR3 is TGTGCCATCAGTACTGGACAGGGAAACACCATATATTTT. Protein product: CAISTGQGNTIYF.

This clonotype was seen many times. The CDR3 nucleotides are TGCAGTGCTGATAAAAACAGGGACGACACTGAAGCTTTCTTT. Translating gives CSADKNRDDTEAFF. The gene calls are TRBV20-1 and TRBJ1-1; tentative D call: TRBD1 (6 bases). The length of the CDR3 is 14 residues. Germline CDR1 reads DFQATT; CDR2 reads SNEGSKA (reference sequence). V was pared by 5 bases and J by 3 bases, with 16 bases between.

V and J are TRBV24-1 and TRBJ1-1, with D possibly matching TRBD1 (5 bases). The V end lost 9 bases, the J end lost 1 base, and 35 bases lay between the germline ends. Germline V lookup: CDR1 KGHDR, CDR2 SFDVKD. The CDR3 runs to 21 residues. The CDR3 protein is CATRAVLPTDIRRTGNTEAFF. DNA for the CDR3: TGTGCCACCCGGGCCGTTCTCCCGACGGACATCCGCCGTACTGGGAACACTGAAGCTTTCTTT.

As for this clonotype: With a much larger clone just one base away, this may be a read error. The chain carries TRBV14 and TRBJ2-7, with a tentative D call TRBD1 (5 bases). CDR1 is SGHDN, CDR2 FVKESK, per germline. Trimming shortened V by 4 bases and J by 2 bases, and 6 bases separated the two germline ends. This CDR3 comprises 12 residues. The CDR3 region has the DNA TGTGCCAGCAGCCCGGACACCTACGAGCAGTACGTC. Translation gives CASSPDTYEQYV.

This chain connects TRBV4-1 to TRBJ1-1; D is undetermined. The CDR3 totals 15 residues. Germline-derived CDR1 and CDR2 are MGHRA and YSYEKL. V was pared by 3 bases and J by 1 base, with 12 bases between. The CDR3 region is CASSQKITGNTEAFF. CDR3 bases: TGCGCCAGCAGCCAGAAGATTACGGGGAACACTGAAGCTTTCTTT.

The V and J genes are TRBV6-1 and TRBJ2-5; possibly TRBD1 or TRBD2 for D (5 bases each). CDR1 is MNHNS, CDR2 SASEGT, per germline. The CDR3 has 18 residues. V shed 0 bases and J shed 4 bases, with 21 bases lying between them. CDR3 sequence (DNA): TGTGCCAGCAGTGAAGCGTCTCTCGCCGGGGCTGAGGTAGAGACCCAGTACTTC. Residues: CASSEASLAGAEVETQYF.

The chain employs TRBV15 and TRBJ2-1; the D gene could be TRBD1 or TRBD2 (5 bases each). The CDR3 has 15 residues. Germline CDR1 reads LNHNV; CDR2 reads YYDKDF (reference sequence). CDR3: CDTRLGGSYYNEQFF. The CDR3 coding sequence is TGTGACACTAGACTTGGGGGAAGCTACTACAATGAGCAGTTCTTC.

The rearrangement links TRBV19 to TRBJ1-6, with a possible D match to TRBD1 (6 bases). Germline CDR1 reads LNHDA; CDR2 reads SQIVND (reference sequence). This CDR3 has 14 amino acids. V was shortened by 9 bases and J by 10 bases, with 19 bases between the two germline ends. The CDR3 nucleotides are TGTGCCAGCGCAGGTAAAGGGGGTAGGTCACCCCTCCACTTT. Its translation: CASAGKGGRSPLHF.

The V and J genes are TRBV27 and TRBJ2-7; 16 positions match TRBD2. The CDR3 loop spans 18 amino acids. CDR1 is MNHEY, CDR2 SMNVEV, per germline (reference sequence). CDR3 in DNA: TGTGCCAGCAGTTTATCGGGACTAGCGGGGGGGACCTCCGACGAGCAGTACGTC. This translates into CASSLSGLAGGTSDEQYV.

V usage is TRBV11-3 and J usage is TRBJ2-7; 7 bases agree with TRBD1. CDR1 and CDR2 (germline): SGHNT, YENEEA. V was pared by 4 bases and J by 5 bases, with 5 bases of the junction left unmatched. This CDR3 has 13 residues. This CDR3 is CASSSDRVNEQYF. In DNA, the CDR3 is TGTGCCAGCAGCTCAGACAGGGTTAACGAGCAGTACTTC.